The clone carrying this T cell receptor beta chain showed up just a few times. What it binds is not known. These data are taken from a study of early T cells in non-severe SARS-CoV-2 infection. Study overall: Sequencing input comprised bulk RNA from unsorted whole blood; chain pairing was not available. Study results and limitations: There was a bias toward anti-spike CD8 responses in VDJdb matching, which missed private and CD4 specificities.

The ends were cut back, 0 bases at V and 6 bases at J, with 13 bases in the middle. The CDR3 spans 15 residues. CDR1 and CDR2 from the germline V gene are LGHNA and YSLEER. Individual cDNA molecules received unique molecular identifiers during library preparation. One entry per CDR3 protein results from TCRdb running MiXCR on the 5' RACE reads. Counted here are approximately 65,000 distinct CDR3 sequences, roughly an eighth occurring once; the ten biggest clones make up roughly an eighth. Material: whole blood. The V and J genes are TRBV4-3 and TRBJ2-3, with D perhaps TRBD2 (5 bases). The origin of this receptor is an adult who was a healthcare worker with PCR-confirmed SARS-CoV-2 infection or an uninfected control (not recorded which). CDR3: CASSQESGSVDTQYF. CDR3 nucleotides: TGCGCCAGCAGCCAAGAAAGCGGTTCAGTGGATACGCAGTATTTT.